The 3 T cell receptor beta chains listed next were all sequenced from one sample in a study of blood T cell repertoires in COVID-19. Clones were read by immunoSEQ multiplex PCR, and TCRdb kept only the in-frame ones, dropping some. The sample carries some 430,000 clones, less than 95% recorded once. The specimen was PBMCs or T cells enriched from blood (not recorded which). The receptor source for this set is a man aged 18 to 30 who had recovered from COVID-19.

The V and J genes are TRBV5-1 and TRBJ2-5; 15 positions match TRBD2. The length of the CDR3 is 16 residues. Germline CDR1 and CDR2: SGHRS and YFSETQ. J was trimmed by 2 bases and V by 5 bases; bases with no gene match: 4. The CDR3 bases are TGCGCCAGCAGAAACGGACTAGCGGGGGGGCAAGAGACCCAGTACTTC. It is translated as CASRNGLAGGQETQYF.

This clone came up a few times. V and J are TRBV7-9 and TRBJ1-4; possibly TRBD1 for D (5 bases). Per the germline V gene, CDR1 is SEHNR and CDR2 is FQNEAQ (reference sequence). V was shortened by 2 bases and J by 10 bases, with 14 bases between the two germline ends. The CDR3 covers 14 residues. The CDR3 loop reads CASSLSSGERKLFF. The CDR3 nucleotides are TGTGCCAGCAGCTTATCGTCGGGGGAACGAAAACTGTTTTTT.

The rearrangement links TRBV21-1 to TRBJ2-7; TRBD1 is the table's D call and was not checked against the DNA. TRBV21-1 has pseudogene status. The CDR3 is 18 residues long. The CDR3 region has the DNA TGTGCCAGCAGCGAGACAGACCGGCCCGACCTTTCACCCTACGAGCAGTACTTC. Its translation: CASSETDRPDLSPYEQYF.